This T cell receptor beta chain was sequenced during a study of T cell changes during pregnancy in multiple sclerosis. Clones were sequenced by immunoSEQ multiplex PCR, and TCRdb holds only the in-frame ones, with some missing. The data contain about 50,000 clones, approximately 94% of them singletons. The CDR3 totals 15 residues. V was clipped by 10 bases and J by 2 bases, with 18 bases between them. Per the germline V gene, CDR1 is LNHDA and CDR2 is SQIVND (reference sequence). This sequence joins TRBV19 and TRBJ1-5; D gene ambiguous. The source was CD8+ T cells from peripheral blood mononuclear cells, collected before pregnancy. The receptor was isolated from a female donor with multiple sclerosis, enrolled in a pregnancy study. The CDR3 spells CATIVSGSGNQPQHF. CDR3 bases: TGTGCCACCATAGTATCGGGGTCGGGCAATCAGCCCCAGCATTTT.